Sequencing of this TCR beta chain was carried out in a study of T cell changes during pregnancy in multiple sclerosis. TCRdb's table, derived via immunoSEQ multiplex PCR, lists solely in-frame clones and lacks some. Of about 59,000 clones listed, more than 75% were seen once; the top ten hold under 5.5%. In regard to this clone: Mismatch with germline at one junction end may stem from a read error.

The germline CDR1 and CDR2 sequences are MDHEN and SYDVKM. This CDR3 is built from 12 residues. The sequenced sample consisted of peripheral blood from another person, used as feeder cells. The chain links TRBV28 to TRBJ2-7, with TRBD2 matching over 12 bases. This clonotype was obtained from a human donor whose cells served as feeder cells for cultures in a pregnancy study. In DNA form, the CDR3 reads TGTGCCAGCAGTTTACTAGCGGGAGGGGGTGCCTTC. Residues: CASSLLAGGGAF.